Given below is one T cell receptor beta chain in context. Its antigen is not known. Other DNA sequences of this sample code for an identical CDR3. The data derive from a study of shared clonotypes between healthy human individuals. Study-wide results and limits: Among donors, the sharing of clonotypes was expected to be influenced by sequencing depth.

Trimming shortened V by 6 bases and J by 2 bases, and 10 bases separated the two germline ends. Looked up from germline, CDR1 is SNHLY and CDR2 is FYNNEI. This CDR3 contains 13 residues. Every immunoSEQ plate was one replicate of a subset's evenly spread DNA. Repertoires were generated with immunoSEQ multiplex PCR, while TCRdb's copy carries only in-frame clones and drops some. The profile shows over 850,000 clones, about four fifths of them singletons. This clonotype was obtained from a man younger than 35 in good health. Some clones in this sample may be carry-over from other donors' samples. J is TRBJ1-1 and V is TRBV2; D possibly corresponds to TRBD1 (5 bases). The specimen was memory CD4+ T cells from PBMCs. The subset: CD45RA-negative fraction. The CDR3 reads CASRGDLNTEAFF. The CDR3 coding sequence is TGTGCCAGCAGGGGGGACCTCAACACTGAAGCTTTCTTT.